Shown below are 20 T cell receptor beta chains from a single sample sequenced in a study of OX40 agonist ivuxolimab in advanced cancers. Measured with immunoSEQ multiplex PCR; TCRdb has only the in-frame clones, and not every one. The sample lists roughly 38,000 clones, 74% seen once, with less than 20% in the top ten. The material was CD4+ or CD8+ T cells sorted from blood, obtained in a trial of the OX40 agonist ivuxolimab. The receptors derive from an adult with an advanced solid tumor such as melanoma, head and neck, liver or kidney cancer.

This clone is a singleton in its sample. The CDR3 spells CASSPLTGGYSNQPQHF. The CDR3 DNA sequence: TGTGCCAGCAGCCCGTTGACAGGGGGCTATAGCAATCAGCCCCAGCATTTT. V is TRBV7-8 and J is TRBJ1-5, with TRBD1 matching 10 bases. This CDR3 contains 17 residues. Germline CDR1 and CDR2: SGHVS and FQNEAQ. J was trimmed by 0 bases and V by 5 bases; bases with no gene match: 7.

This clone was seen a few times. This chain links TRBV2 with TRBJ1-5, with D unresolved. Germline V gene sequence: CDR1 SNHLY, CDR2 FYNNEI. The CDR3 sequence is 15 residues long. V lost 0 bases to trimming and J lost 3 bases, with 9 bases between them. The CDR3 DNA reads as TGTGCCAGCAGTGAAGCCGGGTTCTTCAATCAGCCCCAGCATTTT. This gives the protein CASSEAGFFNQPQHF.

The chain employs TRBV18 and TRBJ1-1, with D perhaps TRBD1 (5 bases). The CDR3 loop spans 15 amino acids. Germline V gives CDR1 KGHSH, CDR2 LQKENI. V gave up 1 base and J gave up 5 bases, with 14 bases separating them. The CDR3 region is CASSPQAKWGTEAFF. The CDR3 DNA is TGTGCCAGCTCACCACAGGCTAAATGGGGGACTGAAGCTTTCTTT.

V and J are TRBV12-5 and TRBJ1-5; no definite D call. Looked up from germline, CDR1 is LGHNT and CDR2 is FRNRAP. The V and J ends lost 0 bases and 0 bases respectively, with 12 bases between them. This CDR3 contains 17 residues. CDR3 DNA: TGTGCTAGTGGTTTGGTACTATTAGGGAATAGCAATCAGCCCCAGCATTTT. Translated: CASGLVLLGNSNQPQHF.

This clone occurred once. The chain is built from TRBV6-5 and TRBJ1-4; 7 bases are a match to TRBD1. The V and J ends lost 3 bases and 8 bases, in that order; junction bases with no gene match: 6. Germline CDR1 and CDR2: MNHEY and SVGAGI. This CDR3 has 14 amino acids. As DNA, the CDR3 is TGTGCCAGCAGTTATTCGACAGGGCGGGAAAAACTGTTTTTT. The encoded protein is CASSYSTGREKLFF.

This rearrangement joins TRBV29-1 to TRBJ1-2, with unresolved D. The CDR3 is made up of 13 amino acids. V lost 4 bases to trimming and J lost 5 bases, with 14 bases between them. The germline gives CDR1 SQVTM, CDR2 ANQGSEA. The CDR3 protein is CSVVIPTEYGYTF. CDR3 nucleotides: TGCAGCGTTGTCATACCGACGGAGTATGGCTACACCTTC.

V is TRBV19 and J is TRBJ1-5, with D uncertain. The germline CDR1 and CDR2 sequences are LNHDA and SQIVND (reference sequence). This CDR3 has 15 residues. V was clipped by 3 bases and J by 1 base, with 10 bases between them. CDR3 nucleotide sequence: TGTGCCAGTAGTATGGGCGTGCAGAGCAATCAGCCCCAGCATTTT. It is translated as CASSMGVQSNQPQHF.

The rearrangement links TRBV15 to TRBJ1-3; no definite D call. The germline V gene has CDR1 LNHNV and CDR2 YYDKDF (reference sequence). The length of the CDR3 is 17 residues. Between the trimmed V and J ends, which lost 6 bases and 5 bases, there was a span of 23 bases. CDR3 coding DNA: TGTGCCACCAGTAACGGAGGGAGACAAGTCTATCGAAACACCATATATTTT. It translates to CATSNGGRQVYRNTIYF.

The gene calls are TRBV7-2 and TRBJ2-3, with 7 bases aligning to TRBD1. This CDR3 has 16 residues. Per germline, CDR1 SGHTA and CDR2 FQGNSA. The ends lost 4 bases at V and 7 bases at J; junction bases unmatched: 14. In nucleotides, the CDR3 is TGTGCCAGCAGCTACCGACAGGGCACCCTTAGGAATACGCAGTATTTT. This codes for CASSYRQGTLRNTQYF.

V is TRBV5-4 and J is TRBJ1-3; D might be TRBD1 (6 bases). The V gene's germline CDR1 is SGHNT and CDR2 YYREEE (reference sequence). The CDR3 loop spans 15 amino acids. V was pared by 4 bases and J by 0 bases, with 11 bases between. CDR3 region: CASSHLQGSGNTIYF. CDR3 DNA: TGTGCCAGCAGCCACCTACAGGGCTCTGGAAACACCATATATTTT.

V gene TRBV7-2 combines with J gene TRBJ1-2; the D is unclear. This CDR3 comprises 13 residues. Germline V gene lookup returns CDR1 SGHTA and CDR2 FQGNSA. The V end lost 3 bases, the J end lost 1 base, and 6 bases lay between the germline ends. In DNA, the CDR3 is TGTGCCAGCAGCTTGAACGGTAACTATGGCTACACCTTC. It codes for CASSLNGNYGYTF.

V is TRBV7-4 and J is TRBJ1-5; 8 bases match TRBD1. The CDR3 totals 18 residues. Germline CDR1 SGHVT, CDR2 SQSDAQ. Trimming at V came to 4 bases and at J to 0 bases, leaving 11 bases not matched to a gene. The CDR3 is CASSSRQGWFYSNQPQHF. The CDR3 region has the DNA TGTGCCAGCAGCTCCCGACAGGGGTGGTTTTATAGCAATCAGCCCCAGCATTTT.

The chain carries TRBV5-1 and TRBJ1-1, with TRBD1 as a possible D gene (5 bases). The length of the CDR3 is 15 residues. Germline V lookup: CDR1 SGHRS, CDR2 YFSETQ. The V end lost 1 base, the J end lost 4 bases, and 14 bases lay between the germline ends. The CDR3 region has the DNA TGCGCCAGCAGCTTGTCAGGGTACGGGGGCACTGAAGCTTTCTTT. This gives the protein CASSLSGYGGTEAFF.

A few counts support this clone. V usage is TRBV6-5 and J usage is TRBJ1-5, with unresolved D. Trimming shortened V by 5 bases and J by 1 base, and 6 bases separated the two germline ends. CDR1 is MNHEY and CDR2 is SVGAGI in the germline V gene. The CDR3 totals 13 residues. CDR3 sequence (DNA): TGTGCCAGCAGTCCGGACAGCAATCAGCCCCAGCATTTT. Protein: CASSPDSNQPQHF.

V and J are TRBV27 and TRBJ1-1; D gene ambiguous. V was shortened by 6 bases and J by 4 bases, with 9 bases between the two germline ends. This CDR3 has 12 residues. Looked up from germline, CDR1 is MNHEY and CDR2 is SMNVEV (reference sequence). This CDR3 reads CASSLVVTEAFF. The CDR3 bases are TGTGCCAGCAGCTTAGTGGTCACTGAAGCTTTCTTT.

The chain couples TRBV7-6 to TRBJ2-2; weak D call: TRBD1 (6 bases). With 3 bases removed from V and 5 bases from J, the gap between germline ends came to 16 bases. Germline CDR1 is SGHVS and CDR2 is FNYEAQ. There are 16 residues in the CDR3. DNA of the CDR3: TGTGCCAGCAGCTTCCGTTTTAAGGGGACAACCGGGGAGCTGTTTTTT. Amino acids: CASSFRFKGTTGELFF.

Judged by abundance, this clone is medium-sized. This chain uses TRBV7-9 with TRBJ2-1; the match to TRBD1 covers 7 bases. V shed 5 bases, J shed 2 bases, and the junction held 6 bases outside the gene matches. Germline CDR1 is SEHNR and CDR2 is FQNEAQ (reference sequence). This CDR3 is 15 amino acids long. CDR3 sequence (DNA): TGTGCCAGCAGCATTAGGGGGCGCCCCTACAATGAGCAGTTCTTC. Encoded protein: CASSIRGRPYNEQFF.

This clone was seen a few times. The chain has TRBV7-9 and TRBJ1-5, with a possible D match to TRBD1 (5 bases). The CDR3 covers 14 residues. Per germline, CDR1 SEHNR and CDR2 FQNEAQ (reference sequence). Trimming shortened V by 5 bases and J by 3 bases, and 11 bases separated the two germline ends. The CDR3 coding sequence is TGTGCCAGCAGCGACAACAGGTTCAATCAGCCCCAGCATTTT. Protein sequence: CASSDNRFNQPQHF.

Details on this clone: A read error is likely, as this CDR3 ends without the conserved phenylalanine or tryptophan. The J gene is TRBJ1-1, the V gene TRBV4-1, with unresolved D. Between the trimmed V and J ends, which lost 0 bases and 3 bases, there was a span of 11 bases. This CDR3 is 15 amino acids long. Germline V gene data show CDR1 as MGHRA and CDR2 as YSYEKL. CDR3 residues: CASSQEQTRDTEAFS. In DNA, the CDR3 is TGCGCCAGCAGCCAAGAGCAGACAAGGGACACTGAAGCTTTCTCT.

This sequence joins TRBV27 and TRBJ2-6; D is undetermined. CDR1 is MNHEY and CDR2 is SMNVEV in the germline V gene (reference sequence). This CDR3 comprises 14 residues. V gave up 4 bases and J gave up 0 bases, with 4 bases separating them. The DNA of the CDR3 is TGTGCCAGCAGTTCTGGCTCTGGGGCCAACGTCCTGACTTTC. Translation gives CASSSGSGANVLTF.